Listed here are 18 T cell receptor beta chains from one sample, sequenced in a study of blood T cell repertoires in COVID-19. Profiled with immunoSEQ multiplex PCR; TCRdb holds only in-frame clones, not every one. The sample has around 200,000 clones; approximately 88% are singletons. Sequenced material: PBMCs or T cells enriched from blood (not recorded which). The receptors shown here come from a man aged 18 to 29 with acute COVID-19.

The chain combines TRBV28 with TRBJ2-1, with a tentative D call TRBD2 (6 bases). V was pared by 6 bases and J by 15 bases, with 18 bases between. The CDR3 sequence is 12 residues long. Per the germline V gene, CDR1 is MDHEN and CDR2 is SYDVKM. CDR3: CASSTTRGYLFF. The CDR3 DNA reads TGTGCCAGCAGCACGACACGGGGGTATTTGTTCTTC.

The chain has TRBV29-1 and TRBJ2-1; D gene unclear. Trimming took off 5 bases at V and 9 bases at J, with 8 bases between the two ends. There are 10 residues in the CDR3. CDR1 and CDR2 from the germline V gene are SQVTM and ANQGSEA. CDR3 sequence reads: CSVQAPEQFF. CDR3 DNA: TGCAGCGTTCAGGCTCCTGAGCAGTTCTTC.

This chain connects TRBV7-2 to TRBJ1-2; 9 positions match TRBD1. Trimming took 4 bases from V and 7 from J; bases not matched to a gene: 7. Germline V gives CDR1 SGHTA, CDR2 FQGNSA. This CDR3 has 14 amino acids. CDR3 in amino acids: CASSSRGTGSGYTF. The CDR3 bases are TGTGCCAGCAGCTCGAGGGGGACAGGGAGTGGCTACACCTTC.

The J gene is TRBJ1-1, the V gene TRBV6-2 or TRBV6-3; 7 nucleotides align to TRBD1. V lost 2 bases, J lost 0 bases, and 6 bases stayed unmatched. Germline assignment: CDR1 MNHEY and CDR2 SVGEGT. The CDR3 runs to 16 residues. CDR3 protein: CASSYRGTEMNTEAFF. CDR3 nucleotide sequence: TGTGCCAGCAGTTACCGAGGGACAGAAATGAACACTGAAGCTTTCTTT.

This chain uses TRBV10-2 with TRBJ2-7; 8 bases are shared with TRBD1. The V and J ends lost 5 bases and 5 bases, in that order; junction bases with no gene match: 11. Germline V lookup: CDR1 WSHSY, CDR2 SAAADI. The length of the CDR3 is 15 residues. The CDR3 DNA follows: TGCGCCAGCAGTCAGACAGGGGAGGTTTTCCACGAGCAGTACTTC. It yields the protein CASSQTGEVFHEQYF.

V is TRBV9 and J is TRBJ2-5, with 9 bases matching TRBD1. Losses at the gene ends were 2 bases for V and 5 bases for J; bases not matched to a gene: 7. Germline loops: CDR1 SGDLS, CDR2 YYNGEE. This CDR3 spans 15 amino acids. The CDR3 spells CASSVLQGAQETQYF. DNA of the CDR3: TGTGCCAGCAGCGTTTTACAGGGGGCGCAGGAGACCCAGTACTTC.

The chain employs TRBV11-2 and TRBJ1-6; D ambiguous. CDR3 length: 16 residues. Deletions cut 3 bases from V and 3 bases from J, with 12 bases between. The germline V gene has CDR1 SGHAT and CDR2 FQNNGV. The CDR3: CASSFSTANYNSPLHF. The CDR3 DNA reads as TGTGCCAGCAGCTTTTCTACAGCCAACTATAATTCACCCCTCCACTTT. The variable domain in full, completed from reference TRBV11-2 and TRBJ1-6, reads EAGVAQSPRYKIIEKRQSVAFWCNPISGHATLYWYQQILGQGPKLLIQFQNNGVVDDSQLPKDRFSAERLKGVDSTLKIQPAKLEDSAVYLCASSFSTANYNSPLHFGNGTRLTVT.

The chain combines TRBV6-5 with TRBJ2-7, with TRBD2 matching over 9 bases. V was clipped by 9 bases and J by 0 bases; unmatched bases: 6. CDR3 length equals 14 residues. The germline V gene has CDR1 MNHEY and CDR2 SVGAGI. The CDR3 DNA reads TGTGCCAGTCAGACTAGCGGACCCTCCTACGAGCAGTACTTC. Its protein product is CASQTSGPSYEQYF.

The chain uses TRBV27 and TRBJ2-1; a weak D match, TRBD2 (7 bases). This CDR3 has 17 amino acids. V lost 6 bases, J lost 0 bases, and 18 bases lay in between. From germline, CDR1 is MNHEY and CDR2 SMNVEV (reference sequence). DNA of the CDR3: TGTGCCAGCAGCGAAAGGGGGGGGTCCGACTCCTACAATGAGCAGTTCTTC. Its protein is CASSERGGSDSYNEQFF.

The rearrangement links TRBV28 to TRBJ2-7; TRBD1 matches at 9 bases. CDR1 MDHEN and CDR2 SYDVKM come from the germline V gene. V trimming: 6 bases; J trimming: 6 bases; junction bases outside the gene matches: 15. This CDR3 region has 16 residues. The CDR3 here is CASSQRPRDRVREQYF. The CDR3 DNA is TGTGCCAGCAGCCAAAGGCCCCGGGACAGGGTGCGCGAGCAGTACTTC.

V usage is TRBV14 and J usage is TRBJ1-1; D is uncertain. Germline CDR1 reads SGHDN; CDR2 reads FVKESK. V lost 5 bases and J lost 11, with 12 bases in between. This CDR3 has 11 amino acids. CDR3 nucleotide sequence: TGTGCCAGCAGCGGGCCAGACGAGGCTTTCTTT. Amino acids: CASSGPDEAFF.

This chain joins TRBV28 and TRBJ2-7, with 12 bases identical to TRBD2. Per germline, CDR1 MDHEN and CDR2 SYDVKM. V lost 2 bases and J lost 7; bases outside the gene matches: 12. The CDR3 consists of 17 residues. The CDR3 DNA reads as TGTGCCAGCAGTTTAGTCAGGGCTAGCGGGAGGGCAGGGGAGCAGTACTTC. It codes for CASSLVRASGRAGEQYF. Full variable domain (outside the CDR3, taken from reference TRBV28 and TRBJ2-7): DVKVTQSSRYLVKRTGEKVFLECVQDMDHENMFWYRQDPGLGLRLIYFSYDVKMKEKGDIPEGYSVSREKKERFSLILESASTNQTSMYLCASSLVRASGRAGEQYFGPGTRLTVT.

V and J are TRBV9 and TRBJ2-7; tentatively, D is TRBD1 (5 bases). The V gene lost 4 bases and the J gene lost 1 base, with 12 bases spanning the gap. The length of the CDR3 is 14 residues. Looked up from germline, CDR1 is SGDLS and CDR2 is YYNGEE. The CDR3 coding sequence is TGTGCCAGCAGCCAGGGTTCTCCTTCCTACGAGCAGTACTTC. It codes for CASSQGSPSYEQYF. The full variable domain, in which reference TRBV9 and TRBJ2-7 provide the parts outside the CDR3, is DSGVTQTPKHLITATGQRVTLRCSPRSGDLSVYWYQQSLDQGLQFLIQYYNGEERAKGNILERFSAQQFPDLHSELNLSSLELGDSALYFCASSQGSPSYEQYFGPGTRLTVT.

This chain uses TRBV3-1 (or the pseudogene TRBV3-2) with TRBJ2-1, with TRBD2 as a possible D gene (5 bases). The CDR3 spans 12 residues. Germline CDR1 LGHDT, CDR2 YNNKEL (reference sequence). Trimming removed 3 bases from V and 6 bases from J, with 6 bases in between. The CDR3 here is CASSQRVNEQFF. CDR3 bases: TGTGCCAGCAGCCAGAGGGTCAATGAGCAGTTCTTC.

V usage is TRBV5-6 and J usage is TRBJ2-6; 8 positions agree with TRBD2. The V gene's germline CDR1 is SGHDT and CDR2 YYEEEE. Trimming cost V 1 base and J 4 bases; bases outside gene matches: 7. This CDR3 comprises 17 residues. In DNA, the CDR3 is TGTGCCAGCAGCTTGCCGGGAGGGAAACCCGGGGCCAACGTCCTGACTTTC. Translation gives CASSLPGGKPGANVLTF.

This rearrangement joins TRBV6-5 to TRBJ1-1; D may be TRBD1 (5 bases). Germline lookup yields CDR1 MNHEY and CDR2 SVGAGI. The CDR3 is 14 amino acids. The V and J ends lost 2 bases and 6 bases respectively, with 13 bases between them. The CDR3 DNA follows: TGTGCCAGCAGTTACGGGGGAGGGGTTCCTGAAGCTTTCTTT. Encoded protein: CASSYGGGVPEAFF.

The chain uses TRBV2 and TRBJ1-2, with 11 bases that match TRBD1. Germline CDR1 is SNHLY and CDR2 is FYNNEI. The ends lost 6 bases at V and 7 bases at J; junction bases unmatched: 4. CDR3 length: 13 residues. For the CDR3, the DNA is TGTGCCAGCAGAACTGGGACAGGGGGTGGCTACACCTTC. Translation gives CASRTGTGGGYTF.

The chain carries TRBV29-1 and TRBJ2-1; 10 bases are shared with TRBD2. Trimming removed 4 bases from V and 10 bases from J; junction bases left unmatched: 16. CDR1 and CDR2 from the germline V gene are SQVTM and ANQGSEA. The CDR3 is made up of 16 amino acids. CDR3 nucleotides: TGCAGCGTTGGGGGAAGGTCCCTAGCGGGAGTACTCGAGCAGTTCTTC. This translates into CSVGGRSLAGVLEQFF.